Below, 20 T cell receptor beta chains from the same sample are listed, as sequenced in a study of blood T cells in healthy people across ages. A sample-barcoded 5' primer and a J-beta primer mix were used in a second PCR of roughly 6 to 11 cycles. Via MiXCR, TCRdb re-called the 5' RACE reads, giving one row per CDR3 protein. The sample consists of 500,000 to 700,000 distinct CDR3 sequences, about 30% of them appearing once. The source material was blood. These TCRs come from a woman older than 75 in good health.

This clonotype was seen many times. CDR3 region: CASSSGTGGFYEETQYF. The CDR3 bases are TGTGCCAGCAGCTCCGGGACAGGGGGTTTCTACGAGGAGACCCAGTACTTC. V and J are TRBV6-2 or TRBV6-3 and TRBJ2-5; 11 bases map to TRBD1. This CDR3 comprises 17 residues. Looked up from germline, CDR1 is MNHEY and CDR2 is SVGEGT. V lost 6 bases and J lost 5; bases outside the gene matches: 14.

A single count supports this clonotype. V usage is TRBV12-5 and J usage is TRBJ1-1; D is unresolved. V was shortened by 1 base and J by 4 bases, with 13 bases between the two germline ends. The germline CDR1 and CDR2 sequences are LGHNT and FRNRAP. The CDR3 runs to 15 residues. The CDR3 DNA sequence: TGTGCTAGTGGTTTGGGACGGACCATGAGCACTGAAGCTTTCTTT. Translated: CASGLGRTMSTEAFF.

This chain uses TRBV27 with TRBJ2-2; the D gene is possibly TRBD2 (6 bases). Germline CDR1 and CDR2: MNHEY and SMNVEV (reference sequence). The V gene lost 5 bases and the J gene lost 5 bases, with 15 bases spanning the gap. The CDR3 sequence is 15 residues long. CDR3 DNA sequence: TGTGCCAGCAGTAGGCTAGCGACTGGTACCGGGGAGCTGTTTTTT. Encoded protein: CASSRLATGTGELFF.

This clonotype has just a few counts. The chain has TRBV30 and TRBJ1-5, with D perhaps matching TRBD1 (5 bases). Trimming cost V 0 bases and J 0 bases, with 12 bases left between them. This CDR3 is 16 amino acids long. Germline assignment: CDR1 GTSNPN and CDR2 SVGIG (reference sequence). The CDR3 region is CAWSVKGVNSNQPQHF. The CDR3 DNA reads as TGTGCCTGGAGTGTAAAAGGGGTCAATAGCAATCAGCCCCAGCATTTT. The whole variable domain, filled in from reference TRBV30 and TRBJ1-5, reads SQTIHQWPATLVQPVGSPLSLECTVEGTSNPNLYWYRQAAGRGLQLLFYSVGIGQISSEVPQNLSASRPQDRQFILSSKKLLLSDSGFYLCAWSVKGVNSNQPQHFGDGTRLSIL.

There are a few counts of this clonotype. This may be a read error: a much more frequent sequence differs by one nucleotide. The CDR3 DNA follows: TGTGCCAGCAGCTCGACCGGGACAGGCCTTACAGATGCGCAGTATTTT. Its protein is CASSSTGTGLTDAQYF. J is TRBJ2-3 and V is TRBV7-8; TRBD1 matches 8 bases. The germline V gene encodes CDR1 SGHVS and CDR2 FQNEAQ. CDR3 length: 16 amino acids.

This clonotype has more than one count but fewer than ten. The J gene is TRBJ2-5, the V gene TRBV5-1, with D perhaps matching TRBD2 (6 bases). The CDR3 sequence is 15 residues long. Trimming left V 2 bases short and J 3 bases short, with 14 bases between. From germline, CDR1 is SGHRS and CDR2 YFSETQ. In DNA form, the CDR3 reads TGCGCCAGCAGCTTTTCATCGAGGGAGGAAGAGACCCAGTACTTC. The encoded protein is CASSFSSREEETQYF. The whole variable domain, remainder taken from reference TRBV5-1 and TRBJ2-5, is KAGVTQTPRYLIKTRGQQVTLSCSPISGHRSVSWYQQTPGQGLQFLFEYFSETQRNKGNFPGRFSGRQFSNSRSEMNVSTLELGDSALYLCASSFSSREEETQYFGPGTRLLVL.

This clonotype came up many times. The V and J genes are TRBV20-1 and TRBJ2-7, with TRBD2 identical over 10 bases. Germline V CDR1 and CDR2: DFQATT, SNEGSKA (reference sequence). There are 14 residues in the CDR3. Losses at the gene ends were 5 bases for V and 5 bases for J; bases not matched to a gene: 9. The CDR3 region has the DNA TGCAGTGCTTCTAGCGGGGGACGAACCCACGAGCAGTACTTC. Protein sequence: CSASSGGRTHEQYF.

This clonotype appeared a few times. A much larger clone differs by one base, so this may be a read error. The rearrangement links TRBV29-1 to TRBJ2-7; D not certain. Germline V gene lookup returns CDR1 SQVTM and CDR2 ANQGSEA. CDR3 size: 11 residues. The CDR3 loop reads CGVVDPFEQYF. The CDR3 nucleotides read TGCGGCGTTGTTGATCCATTCGAGCAGTACTTC.

As for this clonotype: A much larger clone differs from this one at a single base, so this may be a read error. The chain has TRBV10-3 and TRBJ2-6, with a weak D call TRBD1 (5 bases). This CDR3 comprises 16 residues. Germline V gene lookup returns CDR1 ENHRY and CDR2 SYGVKD. The DNA for the CDR3 is TGTGCCATCAGTGAGCCAGCGAAGGCTGGGGCCAACGCCCTGACTTTC. Amino acid sequence: CAISEPAKAGANALTF.

V usage is TRBV20-1 and J usage is TRBJ2-5; TRBD1 agrees at 9 bases. The germline V gene encodes CDR1 DFQATT and CDR2 SNEGSKA (reference sequence). The CDR3 totals 12 residues. Trimming removed 3 bases from V and 12 bases from J; junction bases left unmatched: 8. The CDR3: CSASPGQGLKYF. As DNA, the CDR3 is TGCAGTGCTAGCCCGGGACAGGGTCTAAAGTACTTC.

The V and J genes are TRBV15 and TRBJ1-2; a possible D gene is TRBD1 (6 bases). The germline V gene has CDR1 LNHNV and CDR2 YYDKDF (reference sequence). With 2 bases removed from V and 3 bases from J, the gap between germline ends came to 19 bases. The CDR3 runs 17 residues. CDR3 region: CATSRPFRESGDYGYTF. The DNA for the CDR3 is TGTGCCACCAGCAGACCCTTCAGGGAATCAGGGGACTATGGCTACACCTTC.

This clonotype was seen more than once but under ten times. The rearrangement uses TRBV7-2 and TRBJ1-1; D unresolved. CDR3 length: 13 residues. V lost 0 bases to trimming and J lost 5 bases, with 7 bases between them. In germline, CDR1 is SGHTA, CDR2 FQGNSA. The CDR3 reads CASSLASETEAFF. CDR3 nucleotide sequence: TGTGCCAGCAGCTTAGCTTCGGAAACTGAAGCTTTCTTT.

The chain uses TRBV5-1 and TRBJ2-5, with 8 bases identical to TRBD2. Germline loops: CDR1 SGHRS, CDR2 YFSETQ. After removal of 1 base from V and 4 bases from J, the junction contained 9 bases not matched to a gene. The CDR3 loop spans 16 amino acids. This CDR3 reads CASSLSGGAYPETQYF. The CDR3 DNA sequence: TGCGCCAGCAGCTTGTCCGGGGGGGCCTATCCAGAGACCCAGTACTTC.

This clonotype was observed many times. The gene calls are TRBV5-5 and TRBJ2-3; D is unresolved. The V gene's germline CDR1 is SGHKS and CDR2 YYEKEE (reference sequence). V was clipped by 1 base and J by 0 bases, with 9 bases between them. This CDR3 spans 15 amino acids. This chain's CDR3 is CASSLLTSSTDTQYF. CDR3 DNA: TGTGCCAGCAGCTTGCTGACATCTAGCACAGATACGCAGTATTTT.

This clonotype has ten or more counts. J is TRBJ2-5 and V is TRBV18; TRBD1 is a possible D gene (6 bases). Germline CDR1 is KGHSH and CDR2 is LQKENI. The germline V and J ends were trimmed by 1 base and 1 base, with 7 bases remaining between them. The CDR3 consists of 14 residues. This CDR3 is CASSPRTAQETQYF. CDR3 in DNA: TGTGCCAGCTCACCACGGACAGCCCAAGAGACCCAGTACTTC.

This clonotype has more than one count but fewer than ten. One base away lies a much larger clone, so this may be a sequencing read error. The gene calls are TRBV18 and TRBJ2-1; weak D call: TRBD1 (5 bases). The CDR3 loop spans 15 amino acids. Per the germline V gene, CDR1 is KGHSH and CDR2 is LQKENI. The CDR3 here is CASSPEVGAHNERFF. The CDR3 region has the DNA TGTGCCAGCTCACCAGAGGTAGGGGCCCACAATGAGCGGTTCTTC.

In its sample, this clonotype was seen many times. The rearrangement joins TRBV13 to TRBJ2-7; D possibly corresponds to TRBD1 (5 bases). Trimming cost V 2 bases and J 4 bases, with 9 bases left between them. Germline assignment: CDR1 PRHDT and CDR2 FYEKMQ (reference sequence). The length of the CDR3 is 13 residues. CDR3 in DNA: TGTGCCAGCAGCTTATCAGGGCTATACGAGCAGTACTTC. It codes for CASSLSGLYEQYF.

This clonotype turned up a few times. This may be a read error, as it is one base from a much larger clone. The J gene is TRBJ2-7, the V gene TRBV29-1, with D perhaps TRBD1 (6 bases). The CDR3 consists of 12 residues. Germline V gives CDR1 SQVTM, CDR2 ANQGSEA. The germline V and J ends were trimmed by 5 bases and 7 bases, with 15 bases remaining between them. This chain's CDR3 is CSVTTGYNEQYF. The CDR3 DNA reads TGCAGCGTTACGACAGGCTACAATGAGCAGTACTTC.

Notes on this clonotype: The junction departs from the called germline gene at one end, perhaps through a read error. The V call is TRBV2, the J call TRBJ1-2; TRBD1 aligns across 7 bases. The length of the CDR3 is 14 residues. Germline CDR1 reads SNHLY; CDR2 reads FYNNEI. DNA for the CDR3: TGTACCAGCAGGGGGACAGCACAGGTTTATGGCTACACCTTC. This sequence encodes CTSRGTAQVYGYTF.

This clonotype was recorded at least ten times. The V gene is TRBV6-1, the J gene TRBJ1-1, with D unclear. Trimming shortened V by 2 bases and J by 1 base, and 5 bases separated the two germline ends. The CDR3 is made up of 13 amino acids. Germline assignment: CDR1 MNHNS and CDR2 SASEGT. The CDR3 sequence is CASSESRNTEAFF. The CDR3, as DNA: TGTGCCAGCAGTGAATCTAGGAACACTGAAGCTTTCTTT.